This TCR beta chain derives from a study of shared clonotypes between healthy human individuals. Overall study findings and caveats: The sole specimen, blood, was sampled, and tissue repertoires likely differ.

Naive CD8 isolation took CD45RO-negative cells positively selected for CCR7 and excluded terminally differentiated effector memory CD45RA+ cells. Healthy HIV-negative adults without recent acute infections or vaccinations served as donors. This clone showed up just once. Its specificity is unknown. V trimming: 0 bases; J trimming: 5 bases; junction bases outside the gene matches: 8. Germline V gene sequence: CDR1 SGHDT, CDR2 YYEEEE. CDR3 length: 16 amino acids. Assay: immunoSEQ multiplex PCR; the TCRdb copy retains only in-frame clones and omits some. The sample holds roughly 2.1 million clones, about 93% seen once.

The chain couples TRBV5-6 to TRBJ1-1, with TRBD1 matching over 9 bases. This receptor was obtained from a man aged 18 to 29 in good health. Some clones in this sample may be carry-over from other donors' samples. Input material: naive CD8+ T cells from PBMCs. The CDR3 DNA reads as TGTGCCAGCAGCTTGGCCTTGACAGGGGGTAGGACTGAAGCTTTCTTT. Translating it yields CASSLALTGGRTEAFF.